A selection of T cell receptor beta chains follows, all from one sample in a study of monozygotic twins with inflammatory bowel disease. No DNA is given; TCRdb re-called the 5' RACE reads and lists each CDR3 protein once. The sample includes a few hundred thousand distinct CDR3 sequences. The material sequenced was blood. The receptor set was obtained from a human donor with ulcerative colitis or Crohn's disease, or a healthy co-twin of an affected twin (not recorded which). The CDR3 runs from the conserved cysteine through the conserved F or W.

cdr3_length	v_call	j_call	cdr3_aa
15	TRBV11-2	TRBJ2-3	CASSTYRRDLDTQYF
17	TRBV7-2	TRBJ2-7	CASTPGRPGQGADEQYF
19	TRBV5-1	TRBJ2-1	CASRVLAGPTQRGYNEQFF
16	TRBV5-1	TRBJ2-5	CASSLAKVSIQETQYF
14	TRBV7-2	TRBJ2-7	CASSLFTLRNEQYF
13	TRBV5-1	TRBJ1-1	CASVRETDTEAFF
18	TRBV5-5	TRBJ1-2	CASSLRVYLTGGHYGYTF
16	TRBV5-1	TRBJ2-1	CASSLSGQGMFSEQFF
16	TRBV7-9	TRBJ2-7	CASSLGGLGDFYEQYF
15	TRBV16	TRBJ2-3	CASSPRVAGSDTQYF
17	TRBV5-1	TRBJ1-2	CASSLTTGQNVNYGYTF
15	TRBV5-1	TRBJ2-5	CASSLRLGQKETQYF
14	TRBV7-3	TRBJ2-1	CASSLGLSYNEQFF